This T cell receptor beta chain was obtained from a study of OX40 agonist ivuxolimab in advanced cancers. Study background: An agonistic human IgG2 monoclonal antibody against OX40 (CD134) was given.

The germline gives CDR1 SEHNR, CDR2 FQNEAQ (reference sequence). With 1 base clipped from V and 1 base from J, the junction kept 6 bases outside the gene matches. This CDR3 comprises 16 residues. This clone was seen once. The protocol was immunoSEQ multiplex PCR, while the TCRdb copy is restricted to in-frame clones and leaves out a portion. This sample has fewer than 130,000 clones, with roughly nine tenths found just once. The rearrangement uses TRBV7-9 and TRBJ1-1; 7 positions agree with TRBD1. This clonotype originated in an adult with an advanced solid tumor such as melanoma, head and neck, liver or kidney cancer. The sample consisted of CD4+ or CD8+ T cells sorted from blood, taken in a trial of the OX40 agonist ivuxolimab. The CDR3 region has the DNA TGTGCCAGCAGCTTAGGACAGGGTCCCAGGAACACTGAAGCTTTCTTT. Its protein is CASSLGQGPRNTEAFF.